This TCR beta chain was obtained from a study of blood T cells in healthy people across ages (dated by TCRdb to 2015 to 2017). Broadly, across the study: In model experiments, roughly one uniquely barcoded TCR beta cDNA molecule per two T cells was captured by template switching. To track age-related changes in TCR beta repertoire diversity, the study relied on deep sequencing normalized with unique cDNA molecular identifiers. The donors were divided into four age groups: young (average around 16 years), middle-aged (approximately 39), aged (approximately 62) and long-lived (about 80). Donors of different ages were randomly distributed across sequencing lanes to avoid experimental bias. For two donors (one aged 18 to 29 and one aged 80 or older), the study analyzed two additional independent replicas of 1 million unique cDNA reads from the same blood draw.

Libraries were prepared through 5' RACE. Sequenced using an Illumina HiSeq 2500. A second PCR of roughly 7 to 11 cycles was run with a J-beta primer mix and a sample-barcoded 5' primer. Each TCR beta cDNA molecule received a unique molecular identifier from a template-switch 5' adaptor carrying 12 random nucleotides. Each sample yielded at least 3 million CDR3-containing paired-end reads. First-strand cDNA synthesis was performed from all RNA using the Mint cDNA synthesis kit, with priming by a TRBC-specific oligonucleotide. Following uracil-DNA glycosylase treatment, all cDNA underwent a first 18-cycle PCR with the universal primers M1SS and BC2_uni_R. The original pipeline was this. Each sample was normalized by randomly selecting 1 million high-quality reads, each carrying a distinct molecular identifier. Instead of being binned into consensus sequences, reads with shared molecular identifiers were discarded. CDR3 identification, clonotype clustering and error correction used MiTCR with a Q25 quality threshold and the strictest error-elimination algorithm. A nonparametric unseen species model with Euler transformation was used to estimate a lower bound on total TCR beta diversity. TCRdb redid the processing of the public reads, applying fastp at Q25 and MiXCR, and retained in-frame beta chains. All rows with the same CDR3 protein become a single entry with the most common DNA and genes. The authors' filters were not applied to this entry. This sample gives about 700,000 distinct CDR3 sequences in total; approximately 30% of them show up just once. Of the sample, approximately 15% is held by the ten largest clones.

Comments on this clonotype: The target of this receptor is not known. Base qualities are missing; no much larger clone stands one base away.

What the work shows at the level of the full study, not this receptor alone: Because donor CMV infection status was unknown, age-related changes in expanded clonotypes were potentially confounded. As age increased, observed TCR beta diversity per million T cells dropped in a roughly linear way, and a significant reduction was already evident by age 40. Compared with the aged group, the long-lived group had more naive CD4+ T cells, fewer expanded clones and increased TCR diversity, suggesting age selection. Because profiling used bulk unsorted PBMCs, naive and antigen-experienced compartments could not be compared conclusively. A strong correlation was found between observed TCR beta diversity and the percentage of naive T cells measured by flow cytometry. Estimates of total diversity based on one million sequenced T cells were considered lower bounds and underestimates.

The donors were around 39 Caucasian individuals from Russia, aged about 6 to 95 years, who were systemically healthy. About 10 milliliters of peripheral blood were collected from each donor into EDTA-treated Vacutainer tubes. Ficoll-Paque density-gradient centrifugation was used to isolate PBMCs, with at least 6 million per sample. Total RNA, at least 6 micrograms per sample, was extracted from PBMCs with Trizol reagent. The percentages of naive CD45RAhigh/CD27high T cells were determined by flow cytometry on a PBMC aliquot from every donor. The origin of this receptor is a woman aged 80 or over in good health. Donor details come from another sample of the same person, matched by shared clones. The sample consisted of blood.

The nucleotide sequence reads TGTGCCGTAAGTGCTCGGAGACAGGGGTCCACCGGGGAGCTGTTTTTT. This is translated as CAVSARRQGSTGELFF. This sequence uses TRBV6-5 and TRBJ2-2; 8 bases in the junction line up with TRBD1. V loses 11 bases at its end and J loses 4 bases; junction bases beyond the gene matches: 15. The germline V gene supplies CDR1 MNHEY and CDR2 SVGAGI. The CDR3 runs 16 residues from the cysteine to the phenylalanine. The retained sequence is limited to the CDR3, 48 bases, with the frame set at the first base.